This TCR beta chain was identified during a study of CD8+CD57+ T cells in acquired aplastic anemia. Study-level background: Healthy donors averaged about 10 million reads for CD4+ cells.

This clonotype came up once. Its matching antigen is unknown. One junction end does not reproduce the germline sequence, and a read error may be involved. Germline V gene lookup returns CDR1 SGDLS and CDR2 YYNGEE. This CDR3 comprises 11 residues. Genomic DNA served as template for TCR beta VDJ and CDR3 profiling. MiXCR, run by TCRdb on the reads, gives a single entry per CDR3 protein. The profile covers about 170,000 distinct CDR3 sequences, with 55% to 70% appearing a single time and roughly 42% taken by the ten largest. The study's findings and limits: A set of twenty-nine CD8+ CDR3 sequences was shared between patients and controls, and these sequences appeared highly expressed in patients. Controls and patients did not differ significantly in CD8+ Simpson's diversity.

The source material was sorted CD4+, CD8+, or CD8+CD57+ T cells (not recorded which) from PBMCs. The sequence came from a human donor in good health. The genes are TRBV9 and TRBJ1-3; the D gene is possibly TRBD1 (6 bases). Here the CDR3 DNA reads TGTGCCAGCAGCAAGGGGGACACTACAAGTTTT. Its protein is CASSKGDTTSF.